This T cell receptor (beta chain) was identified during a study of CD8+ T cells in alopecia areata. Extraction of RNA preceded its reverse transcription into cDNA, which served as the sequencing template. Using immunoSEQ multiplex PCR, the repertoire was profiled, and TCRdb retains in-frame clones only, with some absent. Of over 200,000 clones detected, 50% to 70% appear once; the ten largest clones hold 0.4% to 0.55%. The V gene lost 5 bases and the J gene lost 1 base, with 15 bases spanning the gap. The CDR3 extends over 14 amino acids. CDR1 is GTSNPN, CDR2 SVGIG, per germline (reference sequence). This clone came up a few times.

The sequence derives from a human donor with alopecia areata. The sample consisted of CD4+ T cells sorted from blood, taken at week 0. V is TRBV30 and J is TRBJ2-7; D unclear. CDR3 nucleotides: TGTGCCTGGTCTAAAATCGTGAAATCCTACGAGCAGTACTTC. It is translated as CAWSKIVKSYEQYF. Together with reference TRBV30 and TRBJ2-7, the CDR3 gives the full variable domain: SQTIHQWPATLVQPVGSPLSLECTVEGTSNPNLYWYRQAAGRGLQLLFYSVGIGQISSEVPQNLSASRPQDRQFILSSKKLLLSDSGFYLCAWSKIVKSYEQYFGPGTRLTVT.